This T cell receptor beta chain emerged from a study of blood T cell repertoires in COVID-19. Assay: immunoSEQ multiplex PCR; the TCRdb copy retains only in-frame clones and omits some. In the table there are about 180,000 clones, 80% to 85% of which are singletons. The V gene's germline CDR1 is MDHEN and CDR2 SYDVKM. Deletions cut 5 bases from V and 4 bases from J, with 20 bases between. The length of the CDR3 is 16 residues. The chain couples TRBV28 to TRBJ1-2; D is possibly TRBD1 (5 bases). The source material was peripheral blood. This clonotype was sampled from a woman in her 70s with COVID-19, enrolled during active disease. CDR3 residues: CASSPLAGITTYGYTF. DNA for the CDR3: TGTGCCAGCAGTCCCCTGGCAGGGATAACTACCTATGGCTACACCTTC.